This entry features one T cell receptor beta chain sequence. The entry originates in a study of T cell responses to AZD1222 COVID-19 vaccine. Looked up from germline, CDR1 is SNHLY and CDR2 is FYNNEI. V shed 6 bases and J shed 8 bases, with 19 bases lying between them. The length of the CDR3 is 15 residues. The repertoire was sequenced with immunoSEQ multiplex PCR; TCRdb's copy has only in-frame clones and lacks some. The data show about 86,000 clones, 90% seen once. This clonotype was sampled from an adult in good health. The material was peripheral blood, obtained on day 0 of AZD1222 vaccination. The chain links TRBV2 to TRBJ2-2; possibly TRBD1 or TRBD2 for D (5 bases each). In nucleotides, the CDR3 is TGTGCCAGCAGGGGATCCGGGACCCTAAGAGGGGAGCTGTTTTTT. It yields the protein CASRGSGTLRGELFF.